The 16 T cell receptor beta chains in this list originate from one sample, sequenced in a study of T cells in Graves' hyperthyroidism and ophthalmopathy. Authors of the study amplified TCR beta CDR3 regions from RNA transcripts. The TCR CDR3 was amplified in a first-round RT-PCR using the HTBI primer set. Each CDR3 protein gets one entry after TCRdb re-called the multiplex PCR reads with MiXCR. The profile shows hundreds of thousands of distinct CDR3 sequences, around a quarter of them singletons. The source material was blood. The receptor set was obtained from a woman in her 30s with Graves' ophthalmopathy.

This clonotype was seen repeatedly, ten times or more. This rearrangement joins TRBV20-1 to TRBJ1-1, with 7 positions matching TRBD1. This CDR3 is built from 12 residues. Unmatched junction bases numbered 5, after V lost 3 bases and J lost 7 bases. Germline CDR1 and CDR2: DFQATT and SNEGSKA (reference sequence). In DNA form, the CDR3 reads TGCAGTGCTAGCCAAGGGGGCGGTGAAGCTTTCTTT. It yields the protein CSASQGGGEAFF.

The chain employs TRBV15 and TRBJ1-5; D is possibly TRBD1 (5 bases). CDR3 length equals 16 residues. The germline CDR1 and CDR2 sequences are LNHNV and YYDKDF (reference sequence). The V end was cut by 0 bases, the J end by 2 bases, with 11 bases between. CDR3 residues: CATSRDKRGGNQPQHF. The CDR3 nucleotides are TGTGCCACCAGCAGAGATAAGCGGGGCGGCAATCAGCCCCAGCATTTT.

This clonotype was recorded many times. This sequence joins TRBV4-1 and TRBJ1-1; D remains unclear. The CDR3 extends over 15 amino acids. V was pared by 4 bases and J by 0 bases, with 12 bases between. Germline V CDR1 and CDR2: MGHRA, YSYEKL. The CDR3 reads CASSLSVALNTEAFF. CDR3 coding DNA: TGCGCCAGCAGCCTTTCGGTCGCCTTGAACACTGAAGCTTTCTTT.

There are many counts of this clonotype. At one end, the junction sequence differs from germline, possibly due to a read error. This rearrangement joins TRBV29-1 to TRBJ2-7; 14 bases fit TRBD2. This CDR3 is 12 amino acids long. Germline CDR1 reads SQVTM; CDR2 reads ANQGSEA. The CDR3 DNA follows: TGCAGCGTTGAGGGACTAGCGGGGGAGCGGTACTTC. Translation gives CSVEGLAGERYF.

In this sample, this clonotype turned up many times. As DNA, the CDR3 is TGTGCCAGCAGGTCGAGCCGGGGGCCGGTCACCGGGGAGCTGTTTTTT. It translates to CASRSSRGPVTGELFF. The chain recombines TRBV11-2 with TRBJ2-2; D assignment may be TRBD1 or TRBD2 (6 bases each). Germline V gives CDR1 SGHAT, CDR2 FQNNGV. This CDR3 spans 16 amino acids. V lost 6 bases, J lost 4 bases, and 18 bases lay in between.

Concerning this clonotype itself: One base away lies a much larger clone, so this may be a sequencing read error. This chain uses TRBV5-1 with TRBJ1-2, with D perhaps TRBD1 (6 bases). The CDR3 has 15 residues. Germline CDR1 SGHRS, CDR2 YFSETQ. In DNA, the CDR3 is TGCGCCAGCAGCTTGCTACAGGGCCCTGGCTATGGCTGCACCTTC. This codes for CASSLLQGPGYGCTF.

The DNA of the CDR3 is TGTGCCAGCAGCCAATTAGACAGGGCTATGGAGCAGTACTTC. Protein sequence: CASSQLDRAMEQYF. This chain links TRBV3-1 with TRBJ2-7; the match to TRBD1 covers 7 bases. Unmatched junction bases numbered 8, after V lost 2 bases and J lost 7 bases. CDR3 length: 14 residues. Germline CDR1 is LGHDT and CDR2 is YNNKEL (reference sequence).

This clonotype was recorded a few times. Written as DNA, the CDR3 is TGCGCCAGCAGCCCTGTTGCAGGTCGCGTGAACACTGAAGCTTTCTTT. As protein: CASSPVAGRVNTEAFF. V gene TRBV5-1 combines with J gene TRBJ1-1; D gene unclear. V lost 4 bases and J 0 bases, leaving 16 bases between the germline ends. The CDR3 loop spans 16 amino acids. Germline V gives CDR1 SGHRS, CDR2 YFSETQ.

This clonotype was counted many times. CDR3 nucleotides: TGTGCCAGCAGAAGTTCCTCCTACGAGCAGTACTTC. Residues: CASRSSSYEQYF. The chain uses TRBV6-2 or TRBV6-3 and TRBJ2-7; D gene unclear. The CDR3 is 12 amino acids. Looked up from germline, CDR1 is MNHEY and CDR2 is SVGEGT. V lost 6 bases and J lost 0, with 6 bases in between.

The chain uses TRBV3-1 and TRBJ1-1; D possibly corresponds to TRBD1 (5 bases). Germline CDR1 and CDR2: LGHDT and YNNKEL (reference sequence). Trimming removed 4 bases from V and 6 bases from J, with 12 bases in between. CDR3 length: 13 amino acids. The CDR3 reads CASSRGDRAEAFF. CDR3 nucleotide sequence: TGTGCCAGCAGCCGGGGGGACCGGGCTGAAGCTTTCTTT.

This clonotype has a count of ten or more. In DNA, the CDR3 is TGCAGTGCTAGAGTAGGAGGGAGCTATGGCTACACCTTC. The encoded protein is CSARVGGSYGYTF. The rearrangement joins TRBV20-1 to TRBJ1-2; D is undetermined. V dropped 1 base and J dropped 4 bases, with 10 bases sitting between them. Germline assignment: CDR1 DFQATT and CDR2 SNEGSKA (reference sequence). This CDR3 is built from 13 residues.

This clonotype was seen ten or more times. The chain uses TRBV30 and TRBJ1-1, with D unresolved. The CDR3 sequence is 11 residues long. Trimming shortened V by 7 bases and J by 1 base, and 7 bases separated the two germline ends. The germline V gene has CDR1 GTSNPN and CDR2 SVGIG (reference sequence). The CDR3 region is CASAKNTEAFF. CDR3 sequence (DNA): TGTGCCTCGGCGAAGAACACTGAAGCTTTCTTT.

Turning to this clonotype: Relative to the germline gene, one junction end is altered; a read error may explain this. This rearrangement joins TRBV6-1 to TRBJ1-1; no clear D gene. The CDR3 is 14 residues long. Germline V gene sequence: CDR1 MNHNS, CDR2 SASEGT. The CDR3 bases are TGTGCCAGCAGTAGCCGGGTCGGGTACACTGATGCTTTCTTT. Protein: CASSSRVGYTDAFF.

This clonotype was seen ten or more times. V is TRBV2 and J is TRBJ1-1; the match to TRBD1 covers 10 bases. The CDR3 contains 13 residues. CDR1 and CDR2 (germline): SNHLY, FYNNEI. With V trimmed by 9 bases and J by 1 base, 2 bases remained unmatched. This CDR3 is CARGDRGNTEAFF. The CDR3 DNA follows: TGTGCCAGGGGGGACAGGGGGAACACTGAAGCTTTCTTT. The whole variable domain, filled in from reference TRBV2 and TRBJ1-1, reads EPEVTQTPSHQVTQMGQEVILRCVPISNHLYFYWYRQILGQKVEFLVSFYNNEISEKSEIFDDQFSVERPDGSNFTLKIRSTKLEDSAMYFCARGDRGNTEAFFGQGTRLTVV.

This clonotype was counted at least ten times. CDR3 sequence: CASSLLLNSNQPQHF. In nucleotides, the CDR3 is TGTGCCAGCAGCTTACTACTGAATAGCAATCAGCCCCAGCATTTT. The V call is TRBV7-8, the J call TRBJ1-5; no clear D. With 2 bases removed from V and 0 bases from J, the gap between germline ends came to 8 bases. This CDR3 has 15 residues. In germline, CDR1 is SGHVS, CDR2 FQNEAQ.

This clonotype was observed at least ten times. This chain connects TRBV4-1 to TRBJ2-7, with 7 bases fitting TRBD1. CDR1 MGHRA and CDR2 YSYEKL come from the germline V gene. Trimming took 4 bases from V and 2 from J; bases not matched to a gene: 14. CDR3 length equals 17 residues. For the CDR3, the DNA is TGCGCCAGCAGCCCAGACGTAGTCGCAGGGGGAACCTACGAGCAGTACTTC. Amino acid sequence: CASSPDVVAGGTYEQYF.